The entry that follows covers one T cell receptor (beta chain) sequence. Its antigen remains unidentified. There are no base qualities to consult, and no much larger clone falls within one base. The sample originates from a study of early T cells in non-severe SARS-CoV-2 infection (TCRdb year 2021). With regard to the full study: Because TCR sequencing relied on bulk RNA taken from unsorted whole blood, pairing of alpha and beta chains was not possible.

Paper-wide results and their limitations: VDJdb matching was skewed toward anti-spike CD8 responses and likely underestimated virus-specific expansions, missing private and CD4 specificities.

This was a case-control study nested in a cohort of healthcare workers in London, UK, who had nasopharyngeal swab PCR tests and blood samples taken every week. Healthcare workers were recruited during the week of the UK lockdown, between 23 and 31 March 2020, and followed weekly for up to roughly 15 weeks. The protocol used for the library was 5' RACE. Sequenced using a NextSeq 500. Unique molecular identifiers were attached to individual cDNA molecules in the TCR library protocol so that sequencing error and PCR bias could be corrected. TCR alpha and beta chains were both sequenced, and the abundances of alpha and beta sequences in each sample were closely correlated with each other. The paper's data handling went like this. Decombinator V4 was used to annotate TCR sequences for V gene, J gene and CDR3. Expanded TCRs were defined as changing significantly between any two time points under a Poisson model with p below 0.0001. TCR abundances were normalised to the total number of TCRs sequenced per sample and were expressed as counts per million. MAIT TCRs were defined by TRAV1-2 paired with TRAJ12, TRAJ20 or TRAJ33, and iNKT TCRs by TRAV10 paired with TRAJ18. A search of VDJdb, accessed on 1 November 2021, was run for TCRs annotated to CMV, EBV and SARS-CoV-2, with TCRs annotated for multiple antigens excluded. Using fastp trimming at Q25 and MiXCR clonotype assembly, TCRdb reanalyzed the public sequencing data and kept in-frame beta chains. Rows matching on CDR3 protein sequence are summarized as one entry with the most common DNA and genes. TCRdb assigned the V and J calls; the authors' analysis was not used. The sample yields fewer than 85,000 distinct CDR3 sequences; around 15% were counted once. Of the sample, 12% falls within the top ten clones.

From a lookup of the germline V gene (reference sequence), CDR1 and CDR2 are MNHEY and SMNVEV. The CDR3 runs 13 residues from the cysteine to the phenylalanine. CDR3 DNA is the only sequence kept; it has 39 bases, read in frame from the first base. Trimming at the junction amounts to 2 bases on V and 7 bases on J, and the germline ends lie 8 bases apart. The specimen was whole blood. The sequence was obtained from an adult who was a healthcare worker with PCR-confirmed SARS-CoV-2 infection or an uninfected control (not recorded which). The chain uses TRBV27 and TRBJ1-4; the D gene lacks a confident call. The DNA sequence follows: TGTGCCAGCAGTTTAGGATCGGGTGAAAAACTGTTTTTT. It specifies CASSLGSGEKLFF.